This TCR beta chain was profiled in a study of lymphopenia after photon versus proton radiotherapy. Study conclusions and caveats: After lymphocyte nadir, photon-treated repertoires showed oligoclonal expansion, especially CD8+ Temra.

Assay: immunoSEQ multiplex PCR; the TCRdb copy retains only in-frame clones and omits some. This table has roughly 30,000 clones, 85% to 90% appearing once. Trimming took 5 bases from V and 5 from J; bases not matched to a gene: 4. This CDR3 is 14 amino acids long. Germline V CDR1 and CDR2: LNHNV, YYDKDF (reference sequence). As for this clone: The target antigen is unknown.

This receptor was taken from a woman between 55 and 75 years old with cholangiocarcinoma. Some clones in this sample may be carry-over from other donors' samples. The chain couples TRBV15 to TRBJ2-2; 8 bases line up with TRBD2. This specimen consisted of peripheral blood, obtained from a patient treated with proton-based radiotherapy. CDR3 region: CATSPSGGTGELFF. The CDR3 nucleotides are TGTGCCACCAGCCCCTCGGGGGGGACCGGGGAGCTGTTTTTT.